This passage covers 31 T cell receptor beta chains from one sample sequenced in a study of regulatory T cells in long-lasting Graves disease. Through Arm-PCR of CDR3 regions and iRepertoire HTBI primers, TCR beta libraries were built. One entry per CDR3 protein results from TCRdb running MiXCR on the multiplex PCR reads. The data hold approximately 540,000 distinct CDR3 sequences, with about 12% observed a single time. Indicated time point: newly diagnosed GD, antithyroid drugs for less than 3 months. PBMC RNA was the source of the TCR library. The sample was also reused in another study, on T cells in Graves' hyperthyroidism and ophthalmopathy.

Sequencing used peripheral blood mononuclear cells (PBMCs), obtained at new diagnosis, from a patient treated with antithyroid drugs. These receptors came from a woman aged 30 to 39 with Graves disease.

The chain uses TRBV15 and TRBJ2-1; TRBD2 matches at 8 bases. The V gene end was trimmed by 8 bases and the J gene end by 7 bases; junction bases not matched to a gene: 7. In germline, CDR1 is LNHNV, CDR2 YYDKDF (reference sequence). CDR3 length equals 13 residues. The CDR3 coding sequence is TGTGCCACCCGGTCCGGGAGGGCGAATGAGCAGTTCTTC. It yields the protein CATRSGRANEQFF.

This clonotype appeared a few times. CDR3 DNA: TGTGCCAGCAGCTTGGGTTTCGGGGGGCCTTACGAGCAGTACTTC. The encoded protein is CASSLGFGGPYEQYF. This sequence joins TRBV7-9 and TRBJ2-7, with a possible D match to TRBD2 (7 bases). This CDR3 region has 15 residues. The V end was cut by 3 bases, the J end by 4 bases, with 16 bases between. Germline CDR1 reads SEHNR; CDR2 reads FQNEAQ (reference sequence).

This CDR3 is CASSLGGHLLTEAFF. CDR3 coding DNA: TGTGCCAGCAGCCTAGGGGGGCATCTGCTAACTGAAGCTTTCTTT. The chain recombines TRBV6-1 with TRBJ1-1, with a tentative D call TRBD1 (6 bases). V lost 6 bases and J lost 5, with 19 bases in between. Germline assignment: CDR1 MNHNS and CDR2 SASEGT. CDR3 length equals 15 residues.

This clonotype was picked up a small number of times. The chain employs TRBV27 and TRBJ1-1; D not resolved. V was shortened by 6 bases and J by 9 bases, with 17 bases between the two germline ends. Germline CDR1 and CDR2: MNHEY and SMNVEV (reference sequence). This CDR3 is built from 13 residues. Here the CDR3 reads CASRLTGSLKAFF. The CDR3 DNA follows: TGTGCCAGCAGGTTAACGGGGTCGCTGAAAGCTTTCTTT.

In its sample, this clonotype was seen many times. The J gene is TRBJ1-4, the V gene TRBV12-3 or TRBV12-4; D is uncertain. The CDR3 covers 11 residues. The germline V and J ends were trimmed by 6 bases and 14 bases, with 13 bases remaining between them. Here the CDR3 reads CASRTRTGLFF. In DNA form, the CDR3 reads TGTGCCAGCAGGACCCGGACTGGTCTGTTTTTT.

The CDR3 coding sequence is TGTGCCAGCAGCTTGACCAGGGACACACGAGGGACGCAGTATTTT. Protein sequence: CASSLTRDTRGTQYF. This chain links TRBV2 with TRBJ2-3; D possibly corresponds to TRBD1 (6 bases). CDR3 length equals 15 residues. CDR1 SNHLY and CDR2 FYNNEI come from the germline V gene. V lost 6 bases and J lost 9, with 22 bases in between. The full variable domain, rest sourced from reference TRBV2 and TRBJ2-3, is EPEVTQTPSHQVTQMGQEVILRCVPISNHLYFYWYRQILGQKVEFLVSFYNNEISEKSEIFDDQFSVERPDGSNFTLKIRSTKLEDSAMYFCASSLTRDTRGTQYFGPGTRLTVL.

The chain recombines TRBV28 with TRBJ2-2; maybe TRBD1 (9 bases). The V gene's germline CDR1 is MDHEN and CDR2 SYDVKM. The CDR3 sequence is 23 residues long. The V gene lost 5 bases and the J gene lost 0 bases, with 34 bases spanning the gap. DNA of the CDR3: TGTGCCAGCAGTACTTGGACAGGGGCCCGTAGCGGGACCGAAGGAACGAACACCGGGGAGCTGTTTTTT. It specifies CASSTWTGARSGTEGTNTGELFF.

This clonotype was recorded at least ten times. The chain couples TRBV12-3 or TRBV12-4 to TRBJ1-1; 7 nucleotides line up with TRBD1. This CDR3 is 14 amino acids long. With 6 bases clipped from V and 1 base from J, the junction kept 5 bases outside the gene matches. The CDR3 spells CASSSGQRNTEAFF. DNA of the CDR3: TGTGCCAGCAGCTCGGGACAGAGGAACACTGAAGCTTTCTTT.

This clonotype came up many times. The chain uses TRBV18 and TRBJ2-1; D is ambiguous. Trimming cost V 5 bases and J 4 bases, with 12 bases left between them. The CDR3 length is 14 residues. Germline CDR1 KGHSH, CDR2 LQKENI. CDR3 loop: CASSELPEYNEQFF. The CDR3 bases are TGTGCCAGCTCAGAACTGCCGGAATACAATGAGCAGTTCTTC.

The chain uses TRBV29-1 and TRBJ2-7, with D possibly matching TRBD1 (6 bases). CDR1 and CDR2 from the germline V gene are SQVTM and ANQGSEA. The V end was cut by 4 bases, the J end by 3 bases, with 7 bases between. The CDR3 sequence is 11 residues long. CDR3 in DNA: TGCAGCGTTGGGGGACACTACGAGCAGTACTTC. Its protein product is CSVGGHYEQYF.

This rearrangement joins TRBV19 to TRBJ2-1; the match to TRBD1 covers 7 bases. The CDR3 has 14 amino acids. Germline trimming cut 7 bases from V and 6 bases from J; bases unmatched to any gene: 9. Germline CDR1 LNHDA, CDR2 SQIVND (reference sequence). The CDR3 DNA is TGTGCCAGTATTGAAAGGGGGCATAGCAATGAGCAGTTCTTC. Its translation: CASIERGHSNEQFF. Full variable domain (outside the CDR3, taken from reference TRBV19 and TRBJ2-1): DGGITQSPKYLFRKEGQNVTLSCEQNLNHDAMYWYRQDPGQGLRLIYYSQIVNDFQKGDIAEGYSVSREKKESFPLTVTSAQKNPTAFYLCASIERGHSNEQFFGPGTRLTVL.

In this sample, this clonotype turned up many times. The V and J genes are TRBV30 and TRBJ2-7; D remains ambiguous. V was cut by 3 bases and J by 2 bases, with 5 bases left in between. Germline CDR1 and CDR2: GTSNPN and SVGIG (reference sequence). This CDR3 has 11 amino acids. As DNA, the CDR3 is TGTGCCTGGAGGTTGGCCTACGAGCAGTACTTC. This sequence encodes CAWRLAYEQYF. The complete variable domain, with remaining parts taken from reference TRBV30 and TRBJ2-7, reads SQTIHQWPATLVQPVGSPLSLECTVEGTSNPNLYWYRQAAGRGLQLLFYSVGIGQISSEVPQNLSASRPQDRQFILSSKKLLLSDSGFYLCAWRLAYEQYFGPGTRLTVT.

This clonotype occurred many times. The chain has TRBV9 and TRBJ2-3; D is uncertain. The CDR3 extends over 16 amino acids. Germline lookup yields CDR1 SGDLS and CDR2 YYNGEE. V was clipped by 2 bases and J by 3 bases, with 16 bases between them. CDR3 residues: CASSVSPARATDTQYF. The CDR3 nucleotides read TGTGCCAGCAGCGTCTCCCCTGCCCGGGCGACAGATACGCAGTATTTT.

This clonotype was seen at least ten times. The rearrangement uses TRBV19 and TRBJ1-5; no definite D call. The CDR3 has 13 residues. Germline V gives CDR1 LNHDA, CDR2 SQIVND (reference sequence). Trimming took 9 bases from V and 2 from J, leaving 11 bases between them. The CDR3 region has the DNA TGTGCCAGCAGTTATTTGGGCAATCAGCCCCAGCATTTT. Its translation: CASSYLGNQPQHF.

This clonotype showed up just a few times. J is TRBJ2-7 and V is TRBV6-2 or TRBV6-3; D could derive from TRBD1 or TRBD2 (7 bases each). The CDR3 totals 15 residues. From germline, CDR1 is MNHEY and CDR2 SVGEGT. Deletions cut 0 bases from V and 6 bases from J, with 15 bases between. This CDR3 is CASSYSSRGGGEQYF. The CDR3 nucleotides are TGTGCCAGCAGTTACTCGAGCAGGGGGGGCGGCGAGCAGTACTTC.

In its sample, this clonotype was seen many times. DNA of the CDR3: TGTGCCAGCAGTTTCTCCCCAAGGGAACGCTTAACTAATGAAAAACTGTTTTTT. Its translation: CASSFSPRERLTNEKLFF. The rearrangement links TRBV28 to TRBJ1-4; D uncertain. Germline V gene lookup returns CDR1 MDHEN and CDR2 SYDVKM. This CDR3 is 18 amino acids long. Trimming removed 3 bases at V and 1 base at J, with 18 bases between.

Comments on this clonotype: A clone one base away is much larger, so this may be a read error. This chain joins TRBV20-1 and TRBJ1-4; D unresolved. The CDR3 is 15 residues long. V was shortened by 1 base and J by 5 bases, with 14 bases between the two germline ends. Germline lookup yields CDR1 DFQATT and CDR2 SNEGSKA (reference sequence). In DNA form, the CDR3 reads TGCAGTGCTAGAGCCTCCCGGGATGACAATGAAAAACTGTTTTTT. It translates to CSARASRDDNEKLFF.

This clonotype has more than one count but fewer than ten. The junction differs from germline at one of its ends, possibly a read error. V usage is TRBV28 and J usage is TRBJ1-4; the match to TRBD1 covers 8 bases. This CDR3 is built from 13 residues. The germline gives CDR1 MDHEN, CDR2 SYDVKM. For the CDR3, the DNA is TGTGCCAGCAAGGGGACAGGTCGGGAAAAACCGTTTTTT. Protein product: CASKGTGREKPFF. The full variable domain, rest sourced from reference TRBV28 and TRBJ1-4, is DVKVTQSSRYLVKRTGEKVFLECVQDMDHENMFWYRQDPGLGLRLIYFSYDVKMKEKGDIPEGYSVSREKKERFSLILESASTNQTSMYLCASKGTGREKPFFGSGTQLSVL.

In DNA, the CDR3 is TGTGCCAGCAGCTTATCGCTAGCGGGAGGTAATGAGCAGTTCTTC. Amino acids: CASSLSLAGGNEQFF. This chain connects TRBV7-9 to TRBJ2-1, with 11 bases identical to TRBD2. This CDR3 region has 15 residues. V dropped 2 bases and J dropped 7; count of bases not matched to a gene: 4. Germline V gene lookup returns CDR1 SEHNR and CDR2 FQNEAQ (reference sequence).

A few counts support this clonotype. The chain uses TRBV20-1 and TRBJ2-1, with 15 bases identical to TRBD2. The CDR3 has 17 amino acids. The germline CDR1 and CDR2 sequences are DFQATT and SNEGSKA (reference sequence). The V segment lost 6 bases and the J segment 1 base; nucleotides outside the gene matches: 7. CDR3 in amino acids: CSAPRTSGRVSYNEQFF. CDR3 nucleotide sequence: TGCAGTGCCCCTCGGACTAGCGGGAGGGTTTCCTACAATGAGCAGTTCTTC.

The sample holds many counts of this clonotype. The chain is built from TRBV11-2 and TRBJ1-1; a weak D match, TRBD1 (5 bases). This CDR3 contains 15 residues. V lost 5 bases and J lost 4, with 17 bases in between. Germline V gene sequence: CDR1 SGHAT, CDR2 FQNNGV. The CDR3 nucleotides are TGTGCCAGCAGCCTCATGGGGGGATTGAGCACTGAAGCTTTCTTT. It is translated as CASSLMGGLSTEAFF.

This clonotype was observed at least ten times. CDR3: CSAWREGSYEQYF. CDR3 nucleotide sequence: TGCAGTGCTTGGCGGGAGGGCTCCTACGAGCAGTACTTC. The rearrangement joins TRBV20-1 to TRBJ2-7, with 9 bases that match TRBD2. CDR3 length equals 13 residues. V lost 5 bases and J lost 0; bases outside the gene matches: 2. Germline assignment: CDR1 DFQATT and CDR2 SNEGSKA (reference sequence).

This clonotype occurred a few times. This chain joins TRBV29-1 and TRBJ1-2; 7 positions agree with TRBD1. Looked up from germline, CDR1 is SQVTM and CDR2 is ANQGSEA. Trimming removed 3 bases from V and 5 bases from J; junction bases left unmatched: 6. This CDR3 is built from 13 residues. The CDR3 reads CSVETGSGYGYTF. For the CDR3, the DNA is TGCAGCGTTGAGACAGGGAGCGGGTATGGCTACACCTTC.

This clonotype has at least ten counts. V gene TRBV9 combines with J gene TRBJ2-2; 7 bases agree with TRBD1. V gave up 7 bases and J gave up 0 bases; unmatched junction bases: 3. Germline V gene sequence: CDR1 SGDLS, CDR2 YYNGEE. CDR3 size: 14 residues. CDR3 sequence: CASRGQTNTGELFF. The CDR3 region has the DNA TGTGCCAGCCGGGGACAGACGAACACCGGGGAGCTGTTTTTT.

This clonotype was seen many times. The chain has TRBV28 and TRBJ2-5; D is perhaps TRBD1 (7 bases). Germline V gene lookup returns CDR1 MDHEN and CDR2 SYDVKM. CDR3 length: 13 residues. The V and J ends lost 7 bases and 5 bases respectively, with 14 bases between them. The CDR3 sequence is CASTVTGRETQYF. The CDR3 DNA follows: TGTGCCAGCACCGTGACAGGGAGGGAGACCCAGTACTTC.

This clonotype was counted at least ten times. This chain joins TRBV9 and TRBJ1-5, with D unresolved. CDR1 is SGDLS and CDR2 is YYNGEE in the germline V gene. Trimming removed 4 bases at V and 4 bases at J, with 12 bases between. There are 14 residues in the CDR3. CDR3 coding DNA: TGTGCCAGCAGCCCGTCATCCGGGAATCAGCCCCAGCATTTT. Protein sequence: CASSPSSGNQPQHF.

Notes on this clonotype: It is likely a read error: a sequence one base away is far more abundant. The CDR3 DNA sequence: TGTGCCAGCAGTGATATCGGGAGGGTTGTGTTCTTC. Translation gives CASSDIGRVVFF. This sequence joins TRBV2 and TRBJ2-7; TRBD2 aligns across 8 bases. Germline assignment: CDR1 SNHLY and CDR2 FYNNEI. The length of the CDR3 is 12 residues.

This clonotype was recorded a few times. The rearrangement links TRBV4-3 to TRBJ1-2; a weak D match, TRBD1 (5 bases). The CDR3 length is 17 residues. V gave up 0 bases and J gave up 2 bases, with 16 bases separating them. CDR1 and CDR2 from the germline V gene are LGHNA and YSLEER. The CDR3 reads CASSQDYAGWINYGYTF. CDR3 DNA sequence: TGCGCCAGCAGCCAAGATTATGCAGGGTGGATAAACTATGGCTACACCTTC.

This clonotype was recorded many times. The chain links TRBV5-6 to TRBJ1-1, with D maybe TRBD1 (5 bases). V lost 0 bases, J lost 12 bases, and 12 bases lay in between. CDR1 SGHDT and CDR2 YYEEEE come from the germline V gene. This CDR3 comprises 12 residues. The CDR3 sequence: CASSLGLQGPFF. The CDR3 DNA follows: TGTGCCAGCAGCTTGGGTCTGCAGGGACCTTTCTTT.

Many counts were recorded for this clonotype. The chain has TRBV30 and TRBJ2-2, with a possible D match to TRBD2 (6 bases). Trimming pared 3 bases from V and 6 bases from J, leaving 8 bases between. The CDR3 totals 12 residues. The germline CDR1 and CDR2 sequences are GTSNPN and SVGIG (reference sequence). The CDR3 region is CAWRGEAGELFF. DNA for the CDR3: TGTGCCTGGAGGGGGGAGGCCGGGGAGCTGTTTTTT.

The table lists this clonotype with many counts. The rearrangement uses TRBV20-1 and TRBJ2-7, with TRBD2 identical over 8 bases. Germline CDR1 and CDR2: DFQATT and SNEGSKA (reference sequence). V lost 6 bases, J lost 0 bases, and 10 bases stayed unmatched. The CDR3 spans 15 residues. The CDR3 DNA reads as TGCAGTGCGCCGAACCTAGCGGGCAACTCCTACGAGCAGTACTTC. Translating gives CSAPNLAGNSYEQYF.